This record concerns one T cell receptor (beta chain) sequence. The antigen it binds to is not known. The sample holds no much larger clone one base away, and base qualities are not on file. The junction shows trimming of 6 bases on V and 5 bases on J, and the gene matches do not reach 11 bases of it. The germline V gene specifies MNHEY as CDR1 and SVGAGI as CDR2. Taken from cysteine to phenylalanine, the CDR3 has 15 residues. Only the CDR3 DNA stays, 45 bases, in frame from base 1. This sample was included in a study of persistence of HIV-infected CD4 T cells (TCRdb year 2020). Background for the entire study: The median time the participants had spent on suppressive ART was over 7 years. The study isolated CMV- and HIV-1 Gag-responding CD4+ T cells from ART-treated individuals to examine antigen-driven clonal expansion of HIV-1-infected cells. TCRbeta sequencing assessed the clonality of all cells in each sorted population, while proviral sequencing assessed the clonality of infected cells. Peripheral blood samples of up to roughly 200 mL were collected at multiple time points, except for a couple of participants, who underwent leukapheresis at a single time point. For the TCR cluster analysis across participants, under 10 participants were included for CMV and about 7 participants for Gag.

This specimen's treatment or condition label, interpreted: suppressive antiretroviral therapy. Cells were stimulated with a pool of overlapping HIV-1 Gag 15-mer peptides at 0.95 to 1 ug per peptide per mL. Sorting of responding CD4+ T cells was based on upregulation of both CD40 ligand and CD69. HIV-1-infected adults in whom suppressive ART had been started during chronic infection were enrolled as participants. Participants had undetectable plasma HIV-1 RNA below 50 copies/mL for at least 4 years. To be included, a participant needed positive CMV serology and a CD4+ T cell count above 400 cells/uL. Before stimulation, PBMCs were isolated using density centrifugation and then depleted of CD8+ T cells. For less than 20 hours, CD8-depleted PBMCs were stimulated with anti-CD28/CD49d costimulation, a CD40-blocking antibody, and enfuvirtide, which was added to prevent new infections. Cell sorting was performed on a Beckman Coulter MoFlo Legacy or XDP sorter, and dead cells were excluded with propidium iodide. The QIAamp DNA Mini Kit was used for genomic DNA extraction from samples above one million cells, and the Quick-DNA Microprep Kit was used otherwise.

Points the paper makes about the study in general: Few individuals were included in the study, and only a limited range of antigens was tested. Enrichment of degenerate expanded CDR3beta sequences was found in antigen-responding cells, suggesting convergent selection of CD4+ responses to CMV and Gag. A correlation was observed between TCR oligoclonality and proviral oligoclonality within the same sorted populations. Restriction of bulk TCR analyses to the rare CMV-responding cells that actually carried HIV-1 proviruses was not possible. Significantly lower TCRbeta richness was observed in CMV- and Gag-responding cells than in anti-CD3/anti-CD28-responding cells, and higher oligoclonality was observed in CMV-responding cells than in CD3/CD28-stimulated and Gag-responding cells.

TCRbeta repertoires were sequenced from genomic DNA with the immunoSEQ hsTCRB assay version 4 in survey mode. For TCRbeta sequencing, genomic DNA was diluted to around 9.6 ng/uL, and up to about 1 ug was used per sample. The original pipeline was this. Analysis of the TCRbeta data was done in ImmunoSeq Analyzer 3.0, and diversity was computed on productive nucleotide rearrangements. Lower-bound TCR diversity was estimated with the improved Chao index, and clonality with the Gini coefficient using the Immunarch R package. Nucleotide rearrangements that differed but encoded the same CDR3beta amino acid sequence were counted as separate clonotypes. Differential abundance analysis found TCRbeta sequences that were significantly enriched in antigen-responding cells compared with anti-CD3/anti-CD28-activated cells. GLIPH2 clustered TCRs by predicted peptide-MHC specificity, both within individual participants and across merged participant data sets. TCRdb retrieved this table from immuneACCESS and kept in-frame rearrangements only. Not all clones are present; in checked studies, unresolved V genes account for under half, and no reason is known for the remainder. V and J calls and clone size come straight from that table; D and trimming were deduced from the DNA. The table for this sample lists about 30,000 clones; 70% of them were counted only once. Of the sample, 1.4% falls within the top ten clones.

This receptor was obtained from an adult man with HIV who was CMV-seropositive. The sequenced sample was CD4+ T cells sorted from PBMCs after roughly 19-hour stimulation, obtained from a patient who received antiretroviral therapy. The sample's cell subset or site label, decoded: CD40L+CD69+ CD4 T cells responding to HIV-1 Gag peptides. The chain links TRBV6-5 with TRBJ2-3; TRBD1 fits 7 bases in the junction. The DNA reads as follows: TGTGCCAGCAGACGAGCGTCGACAGGGCAAGATACGCAGTATTTT. Translated, it gives CASRRASTGQDTQYF.